The clone carrying this TCR beta chain was seen a single time. TCRdb keeps only in-frame clones here, not all; method: immunoSEQ multiplex PCR. The sample holds about 500,000 clones, roughly 89% seen once. These data are taken from a study of blood T cell repertoires in COVID-19. This CDR3 is built from 13 residues. V lost 6 bases, J lost 4 bases, and 4 bases stayed unmatched. Per germline, CDR1 SNHLY and CDR2 FYNNEI. The sample taken for sequencing was peripheral blood. The TCR sequence derives from a woman aged 50 to 65 with COVID-19, enrolled during active disease. The V and J genes are TRBV2 and TRBJ2-3; 7 nucleotides line up with TRBD1. The CDR3 reads CASSDDRADTQYF. CDR3 nucleotides: TGTGCCAGCAGCGACGACAGGGCAGATACGCAGTATTTT. The whole variable domain, filled in from reference TRBV2 and TRBJ2-3, reads EPEVTQTPSHQVTQMGQEVILRCVPISNHLYFYWYRQILGQKVEFLVSFYNNEISEKSEIFDDQFSVERPDGSNFTLKIRSTKLEDSAMYFCASSDDRADTQYFGPGTRLTVL.